This TCR beta chain stems from a study of blood T cell repertoires in COVID-19. The method was immunoSEQ multiplex PCR; TCRdb's version includes in-frame clones alone and lacks a portion of them. The sample has 250,000 to 350,000 clones, about 90% seen once; the top ten hold roughly 1.9%. Trimming pared 6 bases from V and 4 bases from J, leaving 10 bases between. The CDR3 length is 13 residues. CDR1 is SNHLY and CDR2 is FYNNEI in the germline V gene. There are many counts of this clone. The V and J genes are TRBV2 and TRBJ1-5; D is unclear. Sequences were obtained from peripheral blood. The sequence derives from a woman younger than 45 who had recovered from COVID-19. CDR3 in DNA: TGTGCCAGCAGAGGCCAGGATAATCAGCCCCAGCATTTT. Protein: CASRGQDNQPQHF.